This section outlines one T cell receptor (beta chain) sequence together with its context. Its antigen is currently not known. There are no base qualities to consult, and no much larger clone falls within one base. This record comes from a study of cytomegalovirus exposure and HLA in healthy donors (TCRdb year 2017). Regarding the study in general: An earlier analysis of several hundred of the donors reported 276 Gb of sequence data and around 120 million unique TCR beta sequences from some 180 million T cells. An early release covering more than 500 HLA-typed donors comprised 250 to 350 gigabases of sequencing data and tens of millions of unique TCR sequences. Of the roughly 400 genotyped donors, roughly 80% were placed in the genetic ancestry cluster associated with self-reported Caucasian donors. The study aimed to test whether cataloging public T cell receptors could reveal signatures of past pathogen exposure. Using immunosequencing, the study profiled T cell repertoires from fewer than 700 subjects and related those repertoires to cytomegalovirus serostatus. In addition to the first cohort of 666 subjects, a separate validation cohort of 120 different subjects was used. To predict cytomegalovirus infection status, the study brought together high-throughput TCR immunosequencing, statistical association of individual TCRs with disease status, and machine learning. To study patterns of TCR occurrence, a later analysis re-analyzed previously published TCR beta repertoires from more than 550 donors and added high-resolution HLA genotyping. Rather than using new phenotypic data, the later analysis identified candidate immune exposures from TCR beta sequences and from how often those sequences occurred across donors. An earlier analysis of around 580 of the donors used high-throughput TCR beta sequencing to judge whether each TCR beta V gene segment behaved as functional or pseudogenic. Donor age, sex, ethnicity and CMV serostatus were collected together with the repertoire data. A later genetic analysis took genome-wide SNP genotypes for about 55% of the roughly 670 donors and used that subset as a discovery cohort. All discovery cohort repertoires had been generated on a single sequencing platform. Class I and class II HLA loci were covered by the typing at four-digit resolution. The number of donors typed differed by locus, with 629-630 for A, B, C, DRB1 and DQB1, around 560 for DQA1, about 610 for DPA1, and 450 to 480 for DPB1. Five DR-DQ haplotypes were treated as single units for association and clustering because of strong linkage in the cohort. Among 398 genotyped donors of the cohort, an average of around 250,000 unique TCR beta nucleotide sequences was sequenced per donor, of which about 18% were non-productive. On the study overall, not on this receptor specifically: In a later analysis, most CMV-associated TCR beta chains were found to appear HLA-restricted, with HLA associations seemingly driven largely by CMV exposure. It was suggested by the authors that the approach could potentially be generalized to other disease states and immunological phenotypes. The 87-base-pair reads could not distinguish some IMGT-functional V segments, including TRBV6-2 and TRBV6-3, so those segments were excluded. A further reported finding was that TCR beta sequences accurately predicted the HLA-A and HLA-B alleles for most subjects in the first cohort. According to a later analysis, TCR association rates differed among HLA loci, with DRB1 alleles showing the most associated TCRs and HLA-C alleles showing the fewest. A few of the identified cytomegalovirus-associated TCR beta chains were confirmed in vitro to be specific for cytomegalovirus antigens. In the study, about 150 TCR beta chains were listed as associated with cytomegalovirus. According to a later genetic analysis, donors in an Asian-associated ancestry cluster had fewer N-insertions in productive TCRs than the approximately 670-donor mean. Broadly in line with IMGT annotations, most TCR beta V segments showed up in productive rearrangements about 87% or about 30% of the time in an earlier analysis of a few hundred of the donors. The sequencing pipeline was judged likely to have produced a cluster of highly shared sequence variants as a technical artifact. Compared with equally common non-associated chains, HLA-associated TCR beta chains in a later analysis were more clonally expanded and had lower generation probabilities. Most TCR sequences were observed very rarely across donors, whereas some public TCRs were present in many individuals. Because counts were too low, roughly 17 rarely observed V segments, including chromosome 9 orphons, were left out of the earlier analysis of 500 to 650 of the donors. Several of the top co-occurrence clusters appeared to be linked to parvovirus B19, influenza, CMV and Epstein-Barr virus, according to a later analysis. Because HLA typing was missing for some donors at each locus, association tests included only the typed subset. Roughly uniform sequencing depth across donors was assumed in presence/absence analyses, although this assumption may not hold. When HLA alleles, especially DR and DQ, strongly co-occurred, attributing TCR associations to individual alleles was difficult. A later genetic analysis associated a missense DCLRE1C variant with V-gene and J-gene trimming of TCR beta chains, and an independent cohort replicated the association. In a later analysis, 16,951 TCR beta sequences were associated with specific HLA alleles at a false discovery rate of 0.05. In both the original and validation cohorts, the classifier was reported to diagnose cytomegalovirus status with high specificity and sensitivity. Correlated functional status among segregating V segments might be attributable to linkage disequilibrium, but an unknown experimental factor could not be ruled out. This cohort had only TCR beta chains sequenced, and the lack of alpha or paired-chain data limited which features could be detected. For the cohort, immune exposure information was limited to CMV serostatus.

The cohort consisted of 650 to 700 healthy bone marrow donors. Cohort members were all nominally healthy when sampled, although unrecorded immune exposures were likely present. The donor was CMV seronegative and was included in the group of about 350 seronegative cohort members. A peripheral blood sample was collected from each donor, and TCR beta sequencing was performed on peripheral blood mononuclear cells. Genomic DNA extraction from the blood cell samples was performed with the Qiagen DNeasy Blood Extraction Kit. The receptor library was made with the immunoSEQ multiplex PCR assay. For the multiplex PCR, a mixture combining 60 forward primers for TCR Vbeta segments and 13 reverse primers for TCR Jbeta segments was used. A multiplex PCR assay on genomic DNA amplified the CDR3 region of rearranged TCR beta genes. On the Illumina HiSeq System, the amplified TCR beta libraries were sequenced as 87-base-pair reads. The original pipeline was this. A later analysis counted approximately 84 million unique TCR beta chains across the 666 repertoires, and 10 million to 12 million of these chains were shared by at least two donors. Raw reads were error-corrected and collapsed into unique sequences by a nearest-neighbor algorithm in which closely related sequences were merged to remove PCR and sequencing errors. CDR3 sequences were aligned to IMGT reference sequences to assign V, D and J gene segments. Each retained sequence needed at least a six-nucleotide match to both a V gene segment and a J gene segment. Rearrangements were classified as productive when the CDR3 lacked stop codons and remained in frame with V and J, and all other rearrangements were classified as non-productive. Following IMGT convention, CDR3 was defined as the stretch from the second conserved V-encoded cysteine to the conserved J-encoded phenylalanine. The earlier analysis of some 580 of the donors excluded any sequence lacking an unambiguous match to a single V gene segment. In an earlier analysis of approximately 590 of the donors, a V segment was called functional when productive rearrangements were above 56.7%, and segregating when the standard deviation between donors exceeded 5%. A statistical classification framework was developed to diagnose cytomegalovirus status using the catalog of TCR beta chain sequences. A later analysis assigned V and J genes by comparing TCR nucleotide sequences with IMGT/GENE-DB human TR gene sequences. In a later analysis, CDR3 sequences and most-parsimonious VDJ recombination scenarios were assigned using the TCRdist pipeline. In a later analysis, each TCR beta chain was defined by its CDR3 amino acid sequence together with its V-gene family, and reads lacking a unique V-gene family were excluded. A later analysis removed several hundred highly shared, low-generation-probability nucleotide sequences to deal with suspected cross-contamination and a sequencing artifact. In a later analysis, a clonal expansion index was calculated for each public chain from normalized within-repertoire ranks of inferred template counts. In a later analysis, generation probabilities were computed with a VDJ recombination model fitted to out-of-frame rearrangements, and the resulting probabilities were checked against IGoR. Hypergeometric tests were used in a later analysis to score TCR-TCR, TCR-HLA and TCR-CMV co-occurrence, with a repertoire-size bias correction applied to the TCR pairs. False discovery rates were estimated in a later analysis by permuting HLA or CMV assignments 20 times. In a later analysis, co-occurring TCRs were grouped using DBSCAN, and TCRdist sequence similarity was added for clustering within HLA-allele-positive subsets. Repertoires with fewer than 30,000 or more than 120,000 public chains, plus five repertoires with anomalous nucleotide sharing, were excluded from co-occurrence clustering. TCRdb retrieved this table from immuneACCESS and kept in-frame rearrangements only. Not all clones are present; in checked studies, unresolved V genes account for under half, and no reason is known for the remainder. V and J calls and clone size come straight from that table; D and trimming were deduced from the DNA. Recorded for this sample are 210,000 or so clones; roughly 90% of them occurred a single time. 1% of the sample is in the top ten clones.

From the cysteine through the phenylalanine, the CDR3 covers 13 amino acids. CDR3 DNA is the only sequence kept; it has 39 bases, read in frame from the first base. In the germline V gene, CDR1 corresponds to SGHTA and CDR2 to FQGNSA. V was cut back by 5 bases and J by 7 bases, leaving a gap of 12 bases between them. Recombination linked TRBV7-2 to TRBJ1-5; no D gene can be assigned with confidence. The sequence came from a woman under 30 in good health and CMV-seronegative. Input material: PBMCs. The CDR3 is CASSPAREQPQHF. The bases read TGTGCCAGCAGCCCCGCACGCGAACAGCCCCAGCATTTT.